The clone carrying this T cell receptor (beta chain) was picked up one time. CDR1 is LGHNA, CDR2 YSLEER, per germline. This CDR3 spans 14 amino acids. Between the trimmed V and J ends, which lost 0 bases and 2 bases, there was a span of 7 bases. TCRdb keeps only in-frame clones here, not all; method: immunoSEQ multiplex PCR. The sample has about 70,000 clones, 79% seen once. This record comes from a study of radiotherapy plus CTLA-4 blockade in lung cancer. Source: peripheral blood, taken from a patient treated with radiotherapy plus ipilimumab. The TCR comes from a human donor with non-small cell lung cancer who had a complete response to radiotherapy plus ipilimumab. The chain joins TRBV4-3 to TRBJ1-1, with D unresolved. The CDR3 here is CASSQDAQNTEAFF. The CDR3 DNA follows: TGCGCCAGCAGCCAAGACGCCCAAAACACTGAAGCTTTCTTT.